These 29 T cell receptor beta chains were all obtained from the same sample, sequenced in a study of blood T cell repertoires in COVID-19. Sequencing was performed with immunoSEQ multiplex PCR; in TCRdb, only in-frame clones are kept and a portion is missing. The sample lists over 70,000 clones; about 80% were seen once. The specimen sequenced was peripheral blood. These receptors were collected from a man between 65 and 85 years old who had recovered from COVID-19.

CDR3 DNA: TGTGCCAGCAGTTTGGGGGGGCTAGTCGAGCAGTACTTC. The encoded protein is CASSLGGLVEQYF. This chain links TRBV28 with TRBJ2-7; perhaps TRBD2 as D (7 bases). The V end lost 3 bases, the J end lost 6 bases, and 12 bases lay between the germline ends. Germline V gene sequence: CDR1 MDHEN, CDR2 SYDVKM. The CDR3 length is 13 residues.

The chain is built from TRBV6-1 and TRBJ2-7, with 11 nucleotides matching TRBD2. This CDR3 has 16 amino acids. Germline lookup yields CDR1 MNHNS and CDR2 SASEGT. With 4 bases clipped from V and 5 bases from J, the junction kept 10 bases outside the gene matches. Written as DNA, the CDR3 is TGTGCCAGCAGTGCAAATCTAGCGGGAGGTCAAGACGAGCAGTACTTC. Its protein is CASSANLAGGQDEQYF.

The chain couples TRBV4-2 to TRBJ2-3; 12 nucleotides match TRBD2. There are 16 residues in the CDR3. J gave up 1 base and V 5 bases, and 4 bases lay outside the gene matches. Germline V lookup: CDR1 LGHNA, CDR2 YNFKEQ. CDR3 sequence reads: CASSARLAGGTDTQYF. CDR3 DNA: TGTGCCAGCAGCGCTCGACTAGCGGGGGGCACAGATACGCAGTATTTT.

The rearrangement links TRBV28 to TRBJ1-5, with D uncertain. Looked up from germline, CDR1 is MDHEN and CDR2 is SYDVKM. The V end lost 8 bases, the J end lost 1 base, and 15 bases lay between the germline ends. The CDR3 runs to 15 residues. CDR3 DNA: TGTGCCAGCCATTCGGGTCTTGGAAGCAATCAGCCCCAGCATTTT. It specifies CASHSGLGSNQPQHF.

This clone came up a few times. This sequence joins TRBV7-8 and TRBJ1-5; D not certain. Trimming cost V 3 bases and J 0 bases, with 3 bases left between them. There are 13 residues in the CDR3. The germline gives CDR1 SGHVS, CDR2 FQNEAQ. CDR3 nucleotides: TGTGCCAGCAGCTTTAATAGCAATCAGCCCCAGCATTTT. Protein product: CASSFNSNQPQHF.

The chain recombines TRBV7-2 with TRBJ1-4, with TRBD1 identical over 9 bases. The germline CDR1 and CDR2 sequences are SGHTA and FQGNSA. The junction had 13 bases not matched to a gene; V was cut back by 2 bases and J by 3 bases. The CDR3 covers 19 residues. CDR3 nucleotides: TGTGCCAGCAGCTTATATAGGACAGGGGTCCCTAGGGCTAATGAAAAACTGTTTTTT. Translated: CASSLYRTGVPRANEKLFF.

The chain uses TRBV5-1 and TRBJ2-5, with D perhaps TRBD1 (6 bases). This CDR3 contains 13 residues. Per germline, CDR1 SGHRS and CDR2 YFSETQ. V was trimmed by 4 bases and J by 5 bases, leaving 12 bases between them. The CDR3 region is CASSRDTKETQYF. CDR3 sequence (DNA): TGCGCCAGCAGCCGGGACACTAAGGAGACCCAGTACTTC.

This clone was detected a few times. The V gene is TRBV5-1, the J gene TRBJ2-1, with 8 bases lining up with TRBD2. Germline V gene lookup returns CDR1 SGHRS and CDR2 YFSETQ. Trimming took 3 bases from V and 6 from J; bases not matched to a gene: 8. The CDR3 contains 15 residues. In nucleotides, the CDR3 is TGCGCCAGCAGCTCCGGGACTAGAGACATCAATGAGCAGTTCTTC. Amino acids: CASSSGTRDINEQFF.

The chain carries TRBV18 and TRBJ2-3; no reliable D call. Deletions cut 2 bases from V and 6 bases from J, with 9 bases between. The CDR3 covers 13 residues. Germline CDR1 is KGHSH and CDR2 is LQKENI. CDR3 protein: CASSPARWDTQYF. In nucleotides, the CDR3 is TGTGCCAGCTCACCAGCCAGGTGGGATACGCAGTATTTT.

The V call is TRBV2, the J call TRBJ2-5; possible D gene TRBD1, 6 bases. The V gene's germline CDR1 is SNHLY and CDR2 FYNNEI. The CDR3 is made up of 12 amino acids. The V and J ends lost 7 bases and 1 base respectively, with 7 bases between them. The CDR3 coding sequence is TGTGCCAGCAAAGGGGGCCAAGAGACCCAGTACTTC. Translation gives CASKGGQETQYF.

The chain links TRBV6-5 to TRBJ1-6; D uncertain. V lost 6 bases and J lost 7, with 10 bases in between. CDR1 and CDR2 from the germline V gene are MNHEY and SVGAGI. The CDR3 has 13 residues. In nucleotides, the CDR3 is TGTGCCAGCAGGTTCGAGAACAATTCACCCCTCCACTTT. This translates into CASRFENNSPLHF.

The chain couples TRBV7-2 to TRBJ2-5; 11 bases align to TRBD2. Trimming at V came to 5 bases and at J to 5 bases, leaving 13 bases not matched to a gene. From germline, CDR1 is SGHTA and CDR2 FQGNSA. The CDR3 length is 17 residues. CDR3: CASSQNGLAGGWETQYF. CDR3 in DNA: TGTGCCAGCAGCCAAAATGGGCTAGCGGGGGGTTGGGAGACCCAGTACTTC. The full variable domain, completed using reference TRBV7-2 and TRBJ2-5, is GAGVSQSPSNKVTEKGKDVELRCDPISGHTALYWYRQSLGQGLEFLIYFQGNSAPDKSGLPSDRFSAERTGGSVSTLTIQRTQQEDSAVYLCASSQNGLAGGWETQYFGPGTRLLVL.

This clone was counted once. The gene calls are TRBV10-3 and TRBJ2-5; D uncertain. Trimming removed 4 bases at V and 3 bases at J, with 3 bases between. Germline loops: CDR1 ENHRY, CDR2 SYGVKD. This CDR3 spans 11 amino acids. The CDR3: CAISVEETQYF. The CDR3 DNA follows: TGTGCCATCAGTGTCGAAGAGACCCAGTACTTC.

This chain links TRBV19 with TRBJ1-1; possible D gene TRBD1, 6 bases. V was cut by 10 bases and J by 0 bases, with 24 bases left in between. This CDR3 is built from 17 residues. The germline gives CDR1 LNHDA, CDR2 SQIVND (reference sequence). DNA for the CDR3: TGTGCCACCTCGCCTGAGGGGGGGGTCGGGATGAACACTGAAGCTTTCTTT. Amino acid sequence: CATSPEGGVGMNTEAFF.

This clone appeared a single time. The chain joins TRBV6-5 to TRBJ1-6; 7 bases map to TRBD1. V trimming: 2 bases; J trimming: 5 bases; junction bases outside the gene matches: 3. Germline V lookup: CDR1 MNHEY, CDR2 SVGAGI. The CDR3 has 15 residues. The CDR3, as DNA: TGTGCCAGCAGTTACCGGGGACAGAATAATTCACCCCTCCACTTT. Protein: CASSYRGQNNSPLHF.

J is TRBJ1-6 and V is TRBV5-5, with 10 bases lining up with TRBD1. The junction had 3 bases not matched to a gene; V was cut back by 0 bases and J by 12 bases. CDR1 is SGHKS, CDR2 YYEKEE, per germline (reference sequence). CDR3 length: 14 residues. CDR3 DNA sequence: TGTGCCAGCAGCTTGGAGGACAGGGGGGGACCCCTCCACTTT. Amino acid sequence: CASSLEDRGGPLHF.

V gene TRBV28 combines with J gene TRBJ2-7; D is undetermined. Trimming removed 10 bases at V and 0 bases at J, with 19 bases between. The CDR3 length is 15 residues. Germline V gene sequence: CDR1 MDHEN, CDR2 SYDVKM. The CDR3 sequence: CATRGEQAVSYEQYF. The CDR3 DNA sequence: TGTGCCACACGCGGCGAACAAGCAGTCTCCTACGAGCAGTACTTC. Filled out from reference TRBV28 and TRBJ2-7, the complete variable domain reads DVKVTQSSRYLVKRTGEKVFLECVQDMDHENMFWYRQDPGLGLRLIYFSYDVKMKEKGDIPEGYSVSREKKERFSLILESASTNQTSMYLCATRGEQAVSYEQYFGPGTRLTVT.

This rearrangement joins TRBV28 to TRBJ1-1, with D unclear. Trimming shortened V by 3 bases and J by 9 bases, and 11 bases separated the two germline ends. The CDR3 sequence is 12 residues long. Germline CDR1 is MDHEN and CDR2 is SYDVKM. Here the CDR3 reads CASSFRPGKAFF. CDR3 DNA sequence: TGTGCCAGCAGTTTCAGGCCGGGAAAAGCTTTCTTT.

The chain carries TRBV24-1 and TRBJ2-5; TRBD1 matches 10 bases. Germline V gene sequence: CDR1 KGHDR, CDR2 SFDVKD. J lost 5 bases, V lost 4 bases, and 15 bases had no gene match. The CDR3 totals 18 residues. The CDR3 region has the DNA TGTGCCACCAGTGACATATCCGGGACAGGGGTATTAGTGGAGACCCAGTACTTC. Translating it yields CATSDISGTGVLVETQYF.

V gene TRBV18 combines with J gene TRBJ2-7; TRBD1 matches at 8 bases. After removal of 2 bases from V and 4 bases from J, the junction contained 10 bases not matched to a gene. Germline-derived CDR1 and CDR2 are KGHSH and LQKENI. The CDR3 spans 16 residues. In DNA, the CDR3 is TGTGCCAGCTCACCAGACTACGGGACAGGCCAATACGAGCAGTACTTC. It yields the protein CASSPDYGTGQYEQYF.

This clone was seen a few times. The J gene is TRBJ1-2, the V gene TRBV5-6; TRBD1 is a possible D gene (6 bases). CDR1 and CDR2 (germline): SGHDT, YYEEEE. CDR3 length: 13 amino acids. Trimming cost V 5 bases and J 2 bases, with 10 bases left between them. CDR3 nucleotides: TGTGCCAGCAGTCGAGACAGGAACTATGGCTACACCTTC. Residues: CASSRDRNYGYTF.

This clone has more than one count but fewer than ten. Here the CDR3 reads CASSTGPQPQHF. The CDR3 bases are TGTGCCAGCAGTACAGGGCCCCAGCCCCAGCATTTT. V and J are TRBV6-2 or TRBV6-3 and TRBJ1-5, with a tentative D call TRBD1 (6 bases). V was trimmed by 5 bases and J by 7 bases, leaving 9 bases between them. Germline-derived CDR1 and CDR2 are MNHEY and SVGEGT. This CDR3 has 12 amino acids.

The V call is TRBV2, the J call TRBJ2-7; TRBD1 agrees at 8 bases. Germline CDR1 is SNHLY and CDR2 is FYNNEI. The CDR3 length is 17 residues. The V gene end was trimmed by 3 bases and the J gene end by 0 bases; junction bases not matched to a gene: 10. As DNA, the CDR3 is TGTGCCAGCAGTGATTTTCCGGGACAGGCCATCTCCTACGAGCAGTACTTC. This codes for CASSDFPGQAISYEQYF.

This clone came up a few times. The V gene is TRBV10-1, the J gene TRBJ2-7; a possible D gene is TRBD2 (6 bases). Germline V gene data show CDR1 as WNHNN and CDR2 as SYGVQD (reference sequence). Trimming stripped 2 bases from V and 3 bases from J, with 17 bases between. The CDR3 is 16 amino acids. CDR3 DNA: TGCGCCAGCAGTGAGGGCGGGGCCCGTTGGTTCTACGAGCAGTACTTC. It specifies CASSEGGARWFYEQYF.

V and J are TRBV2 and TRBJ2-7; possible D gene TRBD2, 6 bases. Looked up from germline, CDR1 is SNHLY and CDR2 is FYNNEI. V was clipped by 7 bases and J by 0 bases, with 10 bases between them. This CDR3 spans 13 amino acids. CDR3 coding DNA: TGTGCCAGCAAGTGGCGGGGCTCCTACGAGCAGTACTTC. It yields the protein CASKWRGSYEQYF.

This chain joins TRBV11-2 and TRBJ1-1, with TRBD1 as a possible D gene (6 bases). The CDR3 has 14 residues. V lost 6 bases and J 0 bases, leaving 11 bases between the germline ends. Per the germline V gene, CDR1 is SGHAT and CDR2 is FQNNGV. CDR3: CASRDSLMNTEAFF. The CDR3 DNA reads TGTGCCAGCAGGGACAGCCTTATGAACACTGAAGCTTTCTTT.

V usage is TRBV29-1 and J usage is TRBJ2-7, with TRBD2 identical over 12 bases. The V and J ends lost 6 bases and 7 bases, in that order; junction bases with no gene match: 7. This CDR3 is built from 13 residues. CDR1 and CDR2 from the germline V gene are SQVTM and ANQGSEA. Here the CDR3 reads CSVETSGSLEQYF. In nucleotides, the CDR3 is TGCAGCGTCGAGACTAGCGGGAGCCTTGAGCAGTACTTC.

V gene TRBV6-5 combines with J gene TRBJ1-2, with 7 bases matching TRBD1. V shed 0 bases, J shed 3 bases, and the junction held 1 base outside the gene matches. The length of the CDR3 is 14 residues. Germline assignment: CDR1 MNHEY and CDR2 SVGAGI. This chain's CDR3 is CASSYSGGDYGYTF. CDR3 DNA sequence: TGTGCCAGCAGTTACTCAGGGGGCGACTATGGCTACACCTTC.

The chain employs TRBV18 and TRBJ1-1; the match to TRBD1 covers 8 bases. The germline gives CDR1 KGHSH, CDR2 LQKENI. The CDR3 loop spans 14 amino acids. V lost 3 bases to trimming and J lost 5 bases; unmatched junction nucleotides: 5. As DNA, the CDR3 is TGTGCCAGCTCACCGTTACAGGGGGAGACTGAAGCTTTCTTT. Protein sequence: CASSPLQGETEAFF. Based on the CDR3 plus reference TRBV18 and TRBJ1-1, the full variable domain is NAGVMQNPRHLVRRRGQEARLRCSPMKGHSHVYWYRQLPEEGLKFMVYLQKENIIDESGMPKERFSAEFPKEGPSILRIQQVVRGDSAAYFCASSPLQGETEAFFGQGTRLTVV.